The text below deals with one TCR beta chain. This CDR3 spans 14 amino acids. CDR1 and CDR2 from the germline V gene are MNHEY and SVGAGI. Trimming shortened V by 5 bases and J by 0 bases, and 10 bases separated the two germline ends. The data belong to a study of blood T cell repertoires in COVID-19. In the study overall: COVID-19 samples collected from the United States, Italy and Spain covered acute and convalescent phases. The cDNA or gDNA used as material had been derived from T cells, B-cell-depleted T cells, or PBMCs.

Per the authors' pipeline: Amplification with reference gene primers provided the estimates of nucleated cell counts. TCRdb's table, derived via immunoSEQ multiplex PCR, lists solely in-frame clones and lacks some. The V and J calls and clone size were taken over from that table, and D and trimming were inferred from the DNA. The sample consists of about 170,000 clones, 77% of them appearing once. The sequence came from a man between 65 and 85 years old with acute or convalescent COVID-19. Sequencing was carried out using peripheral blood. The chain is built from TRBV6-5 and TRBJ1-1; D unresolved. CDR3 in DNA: TGTGCCAGCAGTCTGGCCAACCTGAACACTGAAGCTTTCTTT. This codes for CASSLANLNTEAFF.